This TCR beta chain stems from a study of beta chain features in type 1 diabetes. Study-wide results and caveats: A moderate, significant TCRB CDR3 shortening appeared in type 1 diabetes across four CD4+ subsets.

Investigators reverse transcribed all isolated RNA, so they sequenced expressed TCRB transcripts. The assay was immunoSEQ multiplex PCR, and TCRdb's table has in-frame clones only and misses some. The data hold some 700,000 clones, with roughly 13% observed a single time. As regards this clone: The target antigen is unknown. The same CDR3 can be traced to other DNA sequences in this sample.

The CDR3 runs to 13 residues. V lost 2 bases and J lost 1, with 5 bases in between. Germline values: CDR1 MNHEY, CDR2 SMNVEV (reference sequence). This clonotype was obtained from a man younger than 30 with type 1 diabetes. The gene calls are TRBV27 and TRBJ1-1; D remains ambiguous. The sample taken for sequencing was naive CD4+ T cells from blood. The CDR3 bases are TGTGCCAGCAGTTTAACCGGGAACACTGAAGCTTTCTTT. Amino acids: CASSLTGNTEAFF.